The TCR beta chain under discussion was sequenced for a study of T cell responses to AZD1222 COVID-19 vaccine. Regarding the study as a whole: When two AZD1222 doses had been given, Spike-specific TCR breadth and depth rose. It should be noted that donors were predominantly white British and more often female, and clonal diversity was possibly underestimated. Spike was spanned by vaccine-associated CD4 TCRs, which were dominant at 160-218 and 743-854. The reported proportion of spike-specific TCRs targeting unmutated variant regions was nearly half.

Sequenced by immunoSEQ multiplex PCR; TCRdb stores in-frame clones only, minus some. The sample lists more than 90,000 clones, 90% occurring once. A remark on this clone: Its target is not known.

The source was peripheral blood, collected on day 0 of AZD1222 vaccination. This receptor was identified in an adult in good health.

The CDR3 here is CASSAPPTRVPTDTQYF. In nucleotides, the CDR3 is TGCGCCAGCAGCGCCCCCCCGACTAGGGTTCCCACAGATACGCAGTATTTT. The chain joins TRBV5-1 to TRBJ2-3, with D perhaps matching TRBD2 (6 bases). The CDR3 runs to 17 residues. Trimming pared 4 bases from V and 2 bases from J, leaving 20 bases between. Germline V gene data show CDR1 as SGHRS and CDR2 as YFSETQ. Looking up the rest from reference TRBV5-1 and TRBJ2-3 gives the full variable domain: KAGVTQTPRYLIKTRGQQVTLSCSPISGHRSVSWYQQTPGQGLQFLFEYFSETQRNKGNFPGRFSGRQFSNSRSEMNVSTLELGDSALYLCASSAPPTRVPTDTQYFGPGTRLTVL.